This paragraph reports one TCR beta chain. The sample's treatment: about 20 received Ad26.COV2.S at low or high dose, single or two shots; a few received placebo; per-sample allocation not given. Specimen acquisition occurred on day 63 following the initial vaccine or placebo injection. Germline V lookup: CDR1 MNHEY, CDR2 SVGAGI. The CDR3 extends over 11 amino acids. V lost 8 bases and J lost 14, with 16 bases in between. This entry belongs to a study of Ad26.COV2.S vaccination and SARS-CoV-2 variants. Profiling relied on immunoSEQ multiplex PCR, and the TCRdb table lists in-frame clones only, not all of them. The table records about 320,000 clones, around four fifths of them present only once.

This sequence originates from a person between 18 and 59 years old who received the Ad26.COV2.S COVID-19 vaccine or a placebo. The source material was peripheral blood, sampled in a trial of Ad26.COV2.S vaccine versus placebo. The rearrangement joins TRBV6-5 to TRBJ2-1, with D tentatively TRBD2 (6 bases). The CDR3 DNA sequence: TGTGCCAGCGGCCGGGAGTCCCGGGAGTTCTTC. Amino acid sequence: CASGRESREFF.